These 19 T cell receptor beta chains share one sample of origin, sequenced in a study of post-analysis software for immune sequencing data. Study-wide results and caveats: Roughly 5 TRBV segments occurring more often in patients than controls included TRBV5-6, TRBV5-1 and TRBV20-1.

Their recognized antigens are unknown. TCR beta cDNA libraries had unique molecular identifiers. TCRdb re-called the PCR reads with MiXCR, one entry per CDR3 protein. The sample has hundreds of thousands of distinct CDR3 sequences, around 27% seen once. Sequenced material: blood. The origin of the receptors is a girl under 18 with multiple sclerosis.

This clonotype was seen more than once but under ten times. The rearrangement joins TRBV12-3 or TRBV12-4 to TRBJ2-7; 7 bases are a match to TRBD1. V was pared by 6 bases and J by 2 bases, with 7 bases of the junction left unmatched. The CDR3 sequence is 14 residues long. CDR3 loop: CASRPTGTPYEQYF. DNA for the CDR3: TGTGCCAGCAGGCCGACAGGGACACCCTACGAGCAGTACTTC.

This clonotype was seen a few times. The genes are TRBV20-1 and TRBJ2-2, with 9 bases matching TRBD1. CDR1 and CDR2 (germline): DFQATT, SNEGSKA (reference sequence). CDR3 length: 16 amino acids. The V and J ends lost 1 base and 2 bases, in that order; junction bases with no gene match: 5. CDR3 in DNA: TGCAGTGCTAGAGCCTACAGGGGGCTCAACACCGGGGAGCTGTTTTTT. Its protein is CSARAYRGLNTGELFF.

CDR3 DNA: TGCAGCGCGGGACAGGGGGGGTACAATGAGCAGTTCTTC. Translated, it gives CSAGQGGYNEQFF. The rearrangement uses TRBV29-1 and TRBJ2-1, with 11 bases fitting TRBD1. Germline values: CDR1 SQVTM, CDR2 ANQGSEA. The CDR3 is made up of 13 amino acids. The V and J ends lost 7 bases and 4 bases, in that order; junction bases with no gene match: 3.

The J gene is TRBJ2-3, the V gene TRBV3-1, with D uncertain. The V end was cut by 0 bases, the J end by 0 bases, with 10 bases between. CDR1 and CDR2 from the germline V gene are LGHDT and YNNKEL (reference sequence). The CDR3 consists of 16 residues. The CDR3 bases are TGTGCCAGCAGCCAAGATTTAATGTCTAGCACAGATACGCAGTATTTT. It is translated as CASSQDLMSSTDTQYF.

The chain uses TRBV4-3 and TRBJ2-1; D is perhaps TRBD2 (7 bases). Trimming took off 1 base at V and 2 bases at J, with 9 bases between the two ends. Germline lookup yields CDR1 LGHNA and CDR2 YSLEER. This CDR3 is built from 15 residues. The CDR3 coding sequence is TGCGCCAGCAGCCAAGCGGGGGGCGCCTACAATGAGCAGTTCTTC. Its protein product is CASSQAGGAYNEQFF.

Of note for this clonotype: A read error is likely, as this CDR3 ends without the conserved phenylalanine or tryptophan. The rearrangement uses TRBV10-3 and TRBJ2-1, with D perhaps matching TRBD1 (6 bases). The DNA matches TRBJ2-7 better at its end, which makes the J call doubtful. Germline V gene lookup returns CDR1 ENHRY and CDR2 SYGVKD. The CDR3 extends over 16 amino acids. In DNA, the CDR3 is TGTGCCATCACCGAACGGGGACACAGCTCCTACAATGAGCAGTACTTA. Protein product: CAITERGHSSYNEQYL.

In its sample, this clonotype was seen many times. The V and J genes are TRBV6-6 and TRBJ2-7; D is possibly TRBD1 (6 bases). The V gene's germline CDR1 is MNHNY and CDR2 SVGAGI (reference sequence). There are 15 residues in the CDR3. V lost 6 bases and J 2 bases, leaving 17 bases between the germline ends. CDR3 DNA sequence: TGTGCCAGCAGACAACCGGGACACTCGGCCTACGAGCAGTACTTC. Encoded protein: CASRQPGHSAYEQYF.

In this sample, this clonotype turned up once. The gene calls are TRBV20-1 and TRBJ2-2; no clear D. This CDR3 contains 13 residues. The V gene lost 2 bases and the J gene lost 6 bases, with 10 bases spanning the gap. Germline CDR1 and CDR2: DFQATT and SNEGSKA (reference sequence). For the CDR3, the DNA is TGCAGTGCTAGATCTGCGGCGGCCGGGGAGCTGTTTTTT. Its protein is CSARSAAAGELFF.

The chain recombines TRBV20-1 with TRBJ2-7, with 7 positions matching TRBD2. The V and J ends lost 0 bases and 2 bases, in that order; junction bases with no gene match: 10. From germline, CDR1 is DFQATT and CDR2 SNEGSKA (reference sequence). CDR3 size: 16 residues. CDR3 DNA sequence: TGCAGTGCTAGAGAGGGAATCGGAACTAGCGCCTACGAGCAGTACTTC. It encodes CSAREGIGTSAYEQYF.

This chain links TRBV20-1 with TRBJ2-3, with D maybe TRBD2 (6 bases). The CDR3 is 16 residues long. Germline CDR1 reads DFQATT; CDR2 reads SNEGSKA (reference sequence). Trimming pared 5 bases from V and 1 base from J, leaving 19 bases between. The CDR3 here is CSAFSPRASGTDTQYF. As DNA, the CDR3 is TGCAGTGCTTTCTCCCCGAGGGCTAGCGGCACAGATACGCAGTATTTT.

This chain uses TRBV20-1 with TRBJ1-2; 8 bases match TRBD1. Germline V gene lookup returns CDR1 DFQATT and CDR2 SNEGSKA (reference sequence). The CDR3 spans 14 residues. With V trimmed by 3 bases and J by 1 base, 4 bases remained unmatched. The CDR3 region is CSARGTGINYGYTF. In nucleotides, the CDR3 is TGCAGTGCTAGGGGGACAGGAATTAACTATGGCTACACCTTC.

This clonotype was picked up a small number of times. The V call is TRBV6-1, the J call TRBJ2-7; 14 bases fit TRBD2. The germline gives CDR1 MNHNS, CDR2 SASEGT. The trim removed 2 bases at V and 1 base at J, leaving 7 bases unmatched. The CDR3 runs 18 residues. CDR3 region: CASSELRTSGGLSYEQYF. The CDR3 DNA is TGTGCCAGCAGTGAACTTCGGACTAGCGGGGGGCTATCCTACGAGCAGTACTTC.

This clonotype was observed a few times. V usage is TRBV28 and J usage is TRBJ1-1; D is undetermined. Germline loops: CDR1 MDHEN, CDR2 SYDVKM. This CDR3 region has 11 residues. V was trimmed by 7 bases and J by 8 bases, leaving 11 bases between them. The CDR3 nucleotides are TGTGCCAGCACCCTTATCGAGGAAGCTTTCTTT. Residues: CASTLIEEAFF.

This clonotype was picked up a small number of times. The CDR3 DNA reads as TGTGCCACCAGCAGAGATTTCGAAGGGCACGAGACCCAGTACTTC. It translates to CATSRDFEGHETQYF. The V call is TRBV15, the J call TRBJ2-5, with D unresolved. CDR3 length equals 15 residues. Trimming removed 0 bases from V and 5 bases from J, with 13 bases in between. Germline V gene data show CDR1 as LNHNV and CDR2 as YYDKDF (reference sequence).

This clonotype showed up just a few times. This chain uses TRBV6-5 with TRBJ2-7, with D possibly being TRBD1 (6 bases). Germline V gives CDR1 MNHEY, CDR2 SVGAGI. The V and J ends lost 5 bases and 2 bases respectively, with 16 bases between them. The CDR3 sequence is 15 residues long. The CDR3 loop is CASSPRDTAPYEQYF. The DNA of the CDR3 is TGTGCCAGCAGTCCTAGGGACACCGCTCCCTACGAGCAGTACTTC.

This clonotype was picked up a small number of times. The DNA of the CDR3 is TGCAGCGTTGACTTTGGGGACGGTGGCTACACCTTC. Its protein is CSVDFGDGGYTF. The J gene is TRBJ1-2, the V gene TRBV29-1; a weak D match, TRBD1 (5 bases). The V and J ends lost 3 bases and 7 bases respectively, with 12 bases between them. The germline CDR1 and CDR2 sequences are SQVTM and ANQGSEA. The CDR3 sequence is 12 residues long.

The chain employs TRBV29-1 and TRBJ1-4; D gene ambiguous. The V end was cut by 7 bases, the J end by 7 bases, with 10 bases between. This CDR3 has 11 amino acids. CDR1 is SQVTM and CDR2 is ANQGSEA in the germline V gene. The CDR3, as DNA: TGCAGCGGGAAGGAGGGTGAAAAACTGTTTTTT. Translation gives CSGKEGEKLFF.

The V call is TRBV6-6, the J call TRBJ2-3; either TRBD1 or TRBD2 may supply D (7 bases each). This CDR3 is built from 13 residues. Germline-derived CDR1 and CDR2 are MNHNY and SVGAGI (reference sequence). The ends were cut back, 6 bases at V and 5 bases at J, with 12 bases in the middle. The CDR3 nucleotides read TGTGCCAGCAGCAGGGGGGGAGGAGATACGCAGTATTTT. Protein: CASSRGGGDTQYF.

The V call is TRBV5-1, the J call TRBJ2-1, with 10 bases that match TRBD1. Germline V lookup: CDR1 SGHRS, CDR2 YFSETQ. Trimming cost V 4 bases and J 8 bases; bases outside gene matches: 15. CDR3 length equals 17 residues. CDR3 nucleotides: TGCGCCAGCAGCCAAACCAATCCCCGGGACAGGGGATATGAGCAGTTCTTC. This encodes CASSQTNPRDRGYEQFF.